This TCR beta chain is drawn from a study of tumor-infiltrating lymphocytes in primary liver carcinoma. Study information: Tumor staging was T1-T3 N0M0; sizes spanned roughly 4.2 to 10 cm across. Sequenced samples came back with roughly 3.5 to 7.5 million productive TCRbeta reads, and the counts looked alike across tissue types.

Notes on this clonotype: Germline and junction disagree at one end, which may indicate a read error.

From around 500 ng total RNA, TCR beta cDNA was generated with a primer in the constant region. Employing slightly modified ARM-PCR, three nested multiplex PCR rounds were run, and these gave rise to the TCR beta libraries. TCRdb fed the multiplex PCR reads into MiXCR, producing one record per CDR3 protein. The sample includes 40,000 to 55,000 distinct CDR3 sequences, around 82% of them seen just once. Taking about 20-31 mg of unsorted bulk tissue, the authors co-extracted RNA and DNA. Sample: liver tumor tissue from sampling region 5. Described subset: tumor region T5, tumor centre. This TCR derives from a man in his forties with primary liver carcinoma and hepatitis B virus infection.

The CDR3 sequence is CASSYTGTSGSNEQFF. In DNA form, the CDR3 reads TGTGCCAGTAGCTACACAGGGACTAGCGGTAGCAATGAGCAGTTCTTT. The rearrangement joins TRBV11-2 to TRBJ2-1; 11 bases match TRBD2. CDR3 length: 16 amino acids. Germline CDR1 and CDR2: SGHAT and FQNNGV.